Presented here are 28 T cell receptor beta chains from one specimen sequenced in a study of spatial heterogeneity in lung cancer. Stated time point: sample taken at primary tumor resection. Researchers sequenced whole RNA taken from tumor, nontumor lung or frozen PBMC without sorting. TCRdb re-called the 5' RACE reads with MiXCR, one entry per CDR3 protein. The repertoire has 80,000 to 95,000 distinct CDR3 sequences, around 8.6% of them found once; the top ten carry less than 9%. Source: PBMCs, taken at surgery. These receptors originate from a male donor with early-stage non-small cell lung cancer.

In its sample, this clonotype was seen a few times. The chain has TRBV19 and TRBJ2-3; tentative D call: TRBD1 (5 bases). From germline, CDR1 is LNHDA and CDR2 SQIVND (reference sequence). Trimming left V 8 bases short and J 1 base short, with 10 bases between. The CDR3 length is 13 residues. Here the CDR3 reads CASRKQGTDTQYF. CDR3 DNA sequence: TGTGCCAGTCGTAAACAGGGCACAGATACGCAGTATTTT.

This clonotype was seen a handful of times. This chain joins TRBV6-1 and TRBJ2-7, with a tentative D call TRBD2 (5 bases). Trimming cost V 4 bases and J 2 bases, with 12 bases left between them. The V gene's germline CDR1 is MNHNS and CDR2 SASEGT. The CDR3 spans 14 residues. CDR3 DNA: TGTGCCAGCAGTGGGGCGAGGGAAACCTACGAGCAGTACTTC. The encoded protein is CASSGARETYEQYF.

This clonotype appeared a few times. V usage is TRBV10-2 and J usage is TRBJ2-5; D is uncertain. There are 15 residues in the CDR3. CDR1 is WSHSY, CDR2 SAAADI, per germline. Trimming cost V 3 bases and J 5 bases, with 16 bases left between them. Written as DNA, the CDR3 is TGCGCCAGCAGTGAAGGACGGTCAAGTAGGGAGACCCAGTACTTC. This gives the protein CASSEGRSSRETQYF.

The chain links TRBV3-1 to TRBJ1-5; D is ambiguous. The V end was cut by 4 bases, the J end by 5 bases, with 12 bases between. CDR3 size: 14 residues. Per germline, CDR1 LGHDT and CDR2 YNNKEL (reference sequence). The CDR3 region is CASSPRHGDQPQHF. CDR3 coding DNA: TGTGCCAGCAGCCCCCGCCACGGCGATCAGCCCCAGCATTTT.

At least ten counts were recorded for this clonotype. The CDR3 bases are TGTGCCAGCACCTGGGACTCACACGCGAACACCGGGGAGCTGTTTTTT. It specifies CASTWDSHANTGELFF. The J gene is TRBJ2-2, the V gene TRBV12-3 or TRBV12-4; D might be TRBD2 (6 bases). The CDR3 length is 16 residues. Trimming removed 7 bases from V and 0 bases from J, with 15 bases in between.

The CDR3 loop reads CASSPQVNGNYGYTF. Written as DNA, the CDR3 is TGTGCCAGCAGCCCTCAGGTTAATGGGAACTATGGCTACACCTTC. The rearrangement joins TRBV7-3 to TRBJ1-2; D is undetermined. The CDR3 length is 15 residues. V was pared by 5 bases and J by 2 bases, with 15 bases between. Germline V gene sequence: CDR1 SGHTA, CDR2 FQGTGA.

This clonotype occurred many times. The CDR3 protein is CASSLDGSGSPGETQYF. Here the CDR3 DNA reads TGCGCCAGCAGCTTGGACGGGAGTGGTAGCCCCGGAGAGACCCAGTACTTC. The rearrangement joins TRBV5-1 to TRBJ2-5; D might be TRBD2 (6 bases). V shed 0 bases and J shed 4 bases, with 19 bases lying between them. This CDR3 region has 17 residues. Germline V CDR1 and CDR2: SGHRS, YFSETQ.

This clonotype was seen many times. The chain recombines TRBV2 with TRBJ2-2; tentatively, D is TRBD2 (5 bases). Trimming cost V 7 bases and J 7 bases, with 13 bases left between them. This CDR3 spans 13 amino acids. CDR1 SNHLY and CDR2 FYNNEI come from the germline V gene. The CDR3 is CASTPIGIGELFF. For the CDR3, the DNA is TGTGCCAGCACCCCGATCGGGATCGGGGAGCTGTTTTTT.

This clonotype has ten or more counts. V is TRBV5-5 and J is TRBJ2-3, with 8 positions matching TRBD2. CDR1 is SGHKS, CDR2 YYEKEE, per germline (reference sequence). The CDR3 sequence is 15 residues long. V lost 0 bases, J lost 4 bases, and 4 bases stayed unmatched. CDR3 bases: TGTGCCAGCAGCTTGGCCCGGGGGGGCGCAGATACGCAGTATTTT. Translated: CASSLARGGADTQYF.

This clonotype showed up many times. The chain links TRBV2 to TRBJ2-1; perhaps TRBD2 as D (6 bases). V was pared by 8 bases and J by 10 bases, with 12 bases between. The CDR3 sequence is 11 residues long. Germline V gene lookup returns CDR1 SNHLY and CDR2 FYNNEI. The CDR3 sequence: CASSGLVEQFF. CDR3 DNA: TGTGCCAGCTCGGGACTGGTCGAGCAGTTCTTC.

V and J are TRBV2 and TRBJ2-7; possibly TRBD2 for D (6 bases). Germline V gene sequence: CDR1 SNHLY, CDR2 FYNNEI. This CDR3 is 15 amino acids long. V gave up 3 bases and J gave up 4 bases, with 16 bases separating them. The CDR3 nucleotides are TGTGCCAGCAGTGATCCCGGAGGGCCTCCTTACGAGCAGTACTTC. Translating gives CASSDPGGPPYEQYF.

The table lists this clonotype with a few counts. The V gene is TRBV27, the J gene TRBJ2-5; 7 bases fit TRBD1. The CDR3 contains 17 residues. The J segment lost 3 bases and the V segment lost 1 base, leaving 11 bases of the junction unmatched. The germline CDR1 and CDR2 sequences are MNHEY and SMNVEV (reference sequence). The CDR3 DNA sequence: TGTGCCAGCAGTTTATATCCCCCGGGACAGTCCAAAGAGACCCAGTACTTC. This codes for CASSLYPPGQSKETQYF.

This clonotype was picked up many times. This sequence joins TRBV4-2 and TRBJ2-3; weak D call: TRBD2 (5 bases). The germline gives CDR1 LGHNA, CDR2 YNFKEQ. The CDR3 sequence is 15 residues long. Trimming cost V 4 bases and J 3 bases, with 14 bases left between them. CDR3 DNA: TGTGCCAGCAGCCCGAGGGCTCCAGAGACAGATACGCAGTATTTT. Translated: CASSPRAPETDTQYF.

The chain employs TRBV12-3 or TRBV12-4 and TRBJ2-7; D unclear. Trimming left V 1 base short and J 0 bases short, with 7 bases between. The CDR3 has 14 amino acids. Written as DNA, the CDR3 is TGTGCCAGCAGTTTAGAACATAACTCCTACGAGCAGTACTTC. The encoded protein is CASSLEHNSYEQYF.

This clonotype was recorded at least ten times. The chain's CDR3 is CASSEGRTQYF. The CDR3 DNA reads TGTGCCAGCAGTGAGGGCAGGACCCAGTACTTC. The chain joins TRBV2 to TRBJ2-5, with unresolved D. Per the germline V gene, CDR1 is SNHLY and CDR2 is FYNNEI. Trimming stripped 3 bases from V and 7 bases from J, with 6 bases between. CDR3 size: 11 residues. Variable domain in full (rest from reference TRBV2 and TRBJ2-5): EPEVTQTPSHQVTQMGQEVILRCVPISNHLYFYWYRQILGQKVEFLVSFYNNEISEKSEIFDDQFSVERPDGSNFTLKIRSTKLEDSAMYFCASSEGRTQYFGPGTRLLVL.

This clonotype was seen many times. The V and J genes are TRBV3-1 and TRBJ2-6; no clear D gene. Germline V CDR1 and CDR2: LGHDT, YNNKEL (reference sequence). This CDR3 has 15 residues. The V end was cut by 4 bases, the J end by 9 bases, with 16 bases between. The CDR3 coding sequence is TGTGCCAGCAGCCCAACCCAGACCTACAGCAACGTCCTGACTTTC. It codes for CASSPTQTYSNVLTF. Full variable domain (outside the CDR3, taken from reference TRBV3-1 and TRBJ2-6): DTAVSQTPKYLVTQMGNDKSIKCEQNLGHDTMYWYKQDSKKFLKIMFSYNNKELIINETVPNRFSPKSPDKAHLNLHINSLELGDSAVYFCASSPTQTYSNVLTFGAGSRLTVL.

The genes are TRBV5-1 and TRBJ2-7; D call uncertain. The CDR3 is made up of 12 amino acids. V dropped 5 bases and J dropped 0 bases, with 6 bases sitting between them. Germline V gene data show CDR1 as SGHRS and CDR2 as YFSETQ. The CDR3 DNA sequence: TGCGCCAGCAGGCCCAGCTCCTACGAGCAGTACTTC. Protein sequence: CASRPSSYEQYF.

This clonotype was detected ten times or more. This chain links TRBV27 with TRBJ2-6; a weak D match, TRBD1 (5 bases). There are 18 residues in the CDR3. Trimming took off 6 bases at V and 0 bases at J, with 18 bases between the two ends. Germline V CDR1 and CDR2: MNHEY, SMNVEV (reference sequence). The CDR3 is CASRPIGAKSSGANVLTF. The DNA of the CDR3 is TGTGCCAGCAGACCTATTGGGGCCAAGAGCTCTGGGGCCAACGTCCTGACTTTC.

This clonotype was observed a handful of times. The chain has TRBV11-2 and TRBJ2-1; TRBD2 matches at 8 bases. The CDR3 is made up of 15 amino acids. CDR1 SGHAT and CDR2 FQNNGV come from the germline V gene. J lost 0 bases, V lost 5 bases, and 3 bases had no gene match. DNA of the CDR3: TGTGCCAGCAGCCCACGGGGGGGCTCCTACAATGAGCAGTTCTTC. Protein product: CASSPRGGSYNEQFF.

This clonotype was picked up a small number of times. V and J are TRBV7-8 and TRBJ2-5; either TRBD1 or TRBD2 may supply D (5 bases each). V dropped 4 bases and J dropped 5 bases, with 11 bases sitting between them. The CDR3 has 13 residues. CDR1 SGHVS and CDR2 FQNEAQ come from the germline V gene. The CDR3 DNA reads TGTGCCAGCAGCTCAGGGAGAGGCGAGACCCAGTACTTC. It translates to CASSSGRGETQYF.

The table lists this clonotype with a few counts. This rearrangement joins TRBV7-2 to TRBJ2-7; maybe TRBD2 (5 bases). Germline V gene lookup returns CDR1 SGHTA and CDR2 FQGNSA. The CDR3 extends over 13 amino acids. V shed 2 bases and J shed 3 bases, with 8 bases lying between them. Here the CDR3 reads CASSLSDFYEQYF. In DNA, the CDR3 is TGTGCCAGCAGCTTATCGGACTTCTACGAGCAGTACTTC.

V gene TRBV3-1 combines with J gene TRBJ1-1; the match to TRBD1 covers 7 bases. V gave up 6 bases and J gave up 4 bases; unmatched junction bases: 8. The length of the CDR3 is 14 residues. Germline CDR1 is LGHDT and CDR2 is YNNKEL (reference sequence). CDR3 region: CASRRQGMGTEAFF. The CDR3 region has the DNA TGTGCCAGCAGGAGACAGGGCATGGGCACTGAAGCTTTCTTT.

This clonotype was recorded a few times. The chain combines TRBV6-2 or TRBV6-3 with TRBJ2-3; 7 bases align to TRBD2. Germline values: CDR1 MNHEY, CDR2 SVGEGT. The CDR3 is 14 residues long. The ends lost 7 bases at V and 2 bases at J; junction bases unmatched: 6. CDR3 DNA sequence: TGTGCCAGCACCCGGGACTACGACACAGATACGCAGTATTTT. Encoded protein: CASTRDYDTDTQYF.

Many counts were recorded for this clonotype. This chain connects TRBV7-2 to TRBJ1-1; 8 bases are a match to TRBD1. The CDR3 loop spans 13 amino acids. Germline V gene sequence: CDR1 SGHTA, CDR2 FQGNSA. The trim removed 3 bases at V and 7 bases at J, leaving 4 bases unmatched. DNA for the CDR3: TGTGCCAGCAGCTTCGCCAGGGGGCTTGAAGCTTTCTTT. It encodes CASSFARGLEAFF.

This clonotype has a handful of counts. The chain has TRBV7-3 and TRBJ2-3, with D tentatively TRBD2 (6 bases). Germline CDR1 reads SGHTA; CDR2 reads FQGTGA. Trimming left V 5 bases short and J 9 bases short, with 15 bases between. The CDR3 loop spans 13 amino acids. CDR3 region: CASSAWGGETQYF. CDR3 bases: TGTGCCAGCAGCGCGTGGGGAGGAGAGACGCAGTATTTT.

The chain couples TRBV12-3 or TRBV12-4 to TRBJ2-1; TRBD2 agrees at 12 bases. This CDR3 is 14 amino acids long. V shed 6 bases and J 7 bases; nucleotides not matched to a gene: 4. The DNA of the CDR3 is TGTGCCAGCAGGCTAGCGGGGGGGAGGAATGAGCAGTTCTTC. Protein product: CASRLAGGRNEQFF.

This clonotype was seen many times. The chain joins TRBV7-9 to TRBJ2-3; TRBD2 matches at 7 bases. V shed 3 bases, J shed 0 bases, and the junction held 0 bases outside the gene matches. Germline V lookup: CDR1 SEHNR, CDR2 FQNEAQ (reference sequence). The CDR3 loop spans 14 amino acids. DNA for the CDR3: TGTGCCAGCAGCTTTAGCGGGAGCACAGATACGCAGTATTTT. Its protein product is CASSFSGSTDTQYF.

This clonotype was found many times. This chain uses TRBV29-1 with TRBJ2-5; 12 bases are shared with TRBD2. J lost 5 bases, V lost 6 bases, and 7 bases had no gene match. This CDR3 is 14 amino acids long. In germline, CDR1 is SQVTM, CDR2 ANQGSEA. CDR3 bases: TGCAGCGTGGATTCTAGCGGGAGGGGGGAGACCCAGTACTTC. Residues: CSVDSSGRGETQYF.